A single sample is the source of the 2 T cell receptor beta chains below, sequenced in a study of radiotherapy plus CTLA-4 blockade in lung cancer (dated by TCRdb to 2016 to 2019). Libraries were prepared through the immunoSEQ multiplex PCR assay. TCRdb re-hosts the immuneACCESS table, in-frame sequences only. Its copies lack some clones; in the studies checked, an unresolved V gene accounts for under half of them, and the cause for the rest is not known. The sample data list tens of thousands of clones, and just over 75% of these were observed just once. The ten largest clones take up 3.5% to 4.5% of the sample. Sequencing used peripheral blood, obtained from a patient treated with radiotherapy plus ipilimumab. The source is a human donor with non-small cell lung cancer who had a partial response to radiotherapy plus ipilimumab.

This chain uses TRBV5-1 with TRBJ2-1; D unclear. V was clipped by 2 bases and J by 7 bases, with 13 bases between them. The CDR3 is 14 amino acids. The germline gives CDR1 SGHRS, CDR2 YFSETQ. The CDR3 region is CASSFGSPGNEQFF. The CDR3, as DNA: TGCGCCAGCAGCTTCGGGTCCCCCGGGAATGAGCAGTTCTTC.

The chain recombines TRBV9 with TRBJ2-7; 9 bases agree with TRBD1. Trimming cost V 4 bases and J 3 bases; bases outside gene matches: 8. CDR1 SGDLS and CDR2 YYNGEE come from the germline V gene. The CDR3 has 15 amino acids. The CDR3 DNA reads as TGTGCCAGCAGCCGTATAGGGACAGGGTACTACGAGCAGTACTTC. This translates into CASSRIGTGYYEQYF.